One sample yielded the 25 T cell receptor beta chains listed below, sequenced in a study of T cell clonality in common variable immunodeficiency (dated by TCRdb to the mid-2010s). The full study reports these points: CVID TCRbeta sequences reportedly showed fewer deletions and N-nucleotide insertions and lacked highly modified clones with 13 or more V deletions.

No antigen has been assigned to these receptors. Library construction relied on the immunoSEQ multiplex PCR assay. Entries here come from immuneACCESS through TCRdb and include only in-frame sequences with V and J called. Some clones fail to appear in such tables; in the studies checked, an unresolved V gene covers under half of the shortfall, and the cause of the remainder is unknown. The sample counts about 18,000 clones, each observed more than once. More than 2% of the sample lies in the top ten. Source material: peripheral blood mononuclear cells. These receptor sequences come from a human donor with common variable immunodeficiency.

In its sample, this clone was seen many times. The read finishes 3 residues shy of the CDR3 end, and the germline J gene is used to complete it. The rearrangement uses TRBV5-1 and TRBJ1-1; 11 bases are shared with TRBD1. V dropped 5 bases and J dropped 4; count of bases not matched to a gene: 7. The CDR3 is made up of 15 amino acids. Germline V gene lookup returns CDR1 SGHRS and CDR2 YFSETQ. CDR3 bases read: TGCGCCAGCAGAACCCCCGGGACAGGGGGCACTGAA. Protein product: CASRTPGTGGTE. The full CDR3 is CASRTPGTGGTEAFF.

This clone occurred many times. The read halts 3 residues ahead of the CDR3 end, with the missing end drawn from the germline J gene. V usage is TRBV10-3 and J usage is TRBJ1-1; D not certain. Germline loops: CDR1 ENHRY, CDR2 SYGVKD. This CDR3 comprises 11 residues. The CDR3 loop is CAIREGREAFF. The part of the CDR3 DNA that was read is TGTGCCATCAGGGAGGGCAGGGAA.

This clone was seen at least ten times. One end of the junction varies from germline; a read error may be responsible. The read terminates 3 residues ahead of where the CDR3 ends, so the germline J gene completes it. The chain combines TRBV5-1 with TRBJ2-3; D possibly corresponds to TRBD1 (6 bases). The germline V gene has CDR1 SGHRS and CDR2 YFSETQ. The CDR3 length is 16 residues. Partial CDR3 DNA: TGCGCCAGCAGGTTGGGACAACCGATGAGCACAGATACG. It specifies CASRLGQPMSTDT. The whole CDR3 is CASRLGQPMSTDTQYF.

This clone is medium-sized. The read finishes 3 residues shy of the CDR3 end, and the germline J gene is used to complete it. The gene calls are TRBV6-2 or TRBV6-3 and TRBJ2-7, with 15 nucleotides matching TRBD2. The J segment lost 2 bases and the V segment lost 8 bases, leaving 7 bases of the junction unmatched. The germline gives CDR1 MNHEY, CDR2 SVGEGT. This CDR3 region has 16 residues. This chain's CDR3 is CASPPGLAGGTYEQYF. The CDR3 bases that were read are TGTGCCAGCCCACCGGGACTAGCGGGAGGCACCTACGAG.

This clone was recorded at least ten times. The CDR3 extends 3 residues past the end of the read, so its final part is completed from the germline J gene. The V and J genes are TRBV20-1 and TRBJ2-3; D possibly corresponds to TRBD2 (6 bases). The CDR3 runs to 13 residues. Germline values: CDR1 DFQATT, CDR2 SNEGSKA (reference sequence). Trimming shortened V by 4 bases and J by 2 bases, and 10 bases separated the two germline ends. The CDR3 sequence: CSATGLHTDTQYF. The CDR3 DNA, read in part, is TGCAGTGCTACGGGACTCCACACAGATACG.

In this sample, this clone turned up many times. The CDR3 is cut off 3 residues early in the read; its end comes from the germline J gene. The genes are TRBV5-1 and TRBJ2-5; TRBD2 aligns across 9 bases. In germline, CDR1 is SGHRS, CDR2 YFSETQ. Losses at the gene ends were 0 bases for V and 5 bases for J; bases not matched to a gene: 2. The CDR3 is made up of 14 amino acids. The part of the CDR3 DNA that was read is TGCGCCAGCAGCTTGGCCGGGACTAGCGAGACC. Amino acids: CASSLAGTSET. The complete CDR3 reads CASSLAGTSETQYF.

This clone was detected many times. CDR3 amino acids: CASSLGQGLDEQYF. The CDR3 DNA, read in part, is TGCGCCAGCAGCTTGGGACAGGGGCTGGACGAG. The chain links TRBV5-1 to TRBJ2-7; 8 bases match TRBD1. The read ends 3 residues shy of where the CDR3 ends; the end is completed using the germline J gene. V shed 0 bases and J 5 bases; nucleotides not matched to a gene: 4. The CDR3 extends over 14 amino acids. Germline CDR1 SGHRS, CDR2 YFSETQ.

This clone was detected only a few times. The read ends 3 residues shy of where the CDR3 ends; the end is completed using the germline J gene. The chain recombines TRBV2 with TRBJ1-5, with a possible D match to TRBD1 (5 bases). The CDR3 loop spans 14 amino acids. Looked up from germline, CDR1 is SNHLY and CDR2 is FYNNEI. V lost 8 bases, J lost 0 bases, and 11 bases lay in between. CDR3 DNA (partial): TGTGCCAGCGGGGGGATCTATAGCAATCAGCCC. This encodes CASGGIYSNQP. The CDR3 in its entirety is CASGGIYSNQPQHF.

This clone was observed at least ten times. The CDR3 is cut off 3 residues early in the read; its end comes from the germline J gene. The V gene is TRBV6-1, the J gene TRBJ2-1; TRBD2 is a possible D gene (6 bases). Trimming left V 0 bases short and J 9 bases short, with 18 bases between. CDR1 is MNHNS, CDR2 SASEGT, per germline. The CDR3 contains 16 residues. CDR3: CASSEAGRGWLSEQFF. Partial CDR3 DNA: TGTGCCAGCAGTGAAGCTGGCCGGGGGTGGTTGAGTGAG.

This clone was observed at least ten times. The read ends 3 residues early relative to the CDR3; the germline J gene fills the gap. The genes are TRBV20-1 and TRBJ2-3; unclear D gene. CDR1 is DFQATT, CDR2 SNEGSKA, per germline (reference sequence). Trimming removed 6 bases at V and 0 bases at J, with 7 bases between. The length of the CDR3 is 12 residues. The CDR3 loop is CSARASTDTQYF. The part of the CDR3 DNA that was read is TGCAGTGCAAGGGCCAGCACAGATACG.

This clone was seen repeatedly, ten times or more. The CDR3 is cut off 3 residues early in the read; its end comes from the germline J gene. This sequence joins TRBV5-1 and TRBJ2-7; 9 bases fit TRBD2. Trimming cost V 5 bases and J 0 bases; bases outside gene matches: 6. Germline V gives CDR1 SGHRS, CDR2 YFSETQ. This CDR3 is built from 15 residues. The CDR3 reads CASSLAGDASYEQYF. The DNA read from the CDR3 is TGCGCCAGCAGTTTAGCGGGAGATGCCTCCTACGAG.

This clone was seen ten or more times. The CDR3 goes on 3 residues after the read ends, and that part is filled in from the germline J gene. The chain joins TRBV29-1 to TRBJ2-3, with D possibly matching TRBD2 (7 bases). The CDR3 loop spans 16 amino acids. The V end lost 4 bases, the J end lost 0 bases, and 17 bases lay between the germline ends. CDR1 is SQVTM and CDR2 is ANQGSEA in the germline V gene. The CDR3 is CSVVRGAQSSTDTQYF. Partial CDR3 DNA: TGCAGCGTTGTACGGGGGGCCCAATCTAGCACAGATACG.

About this clone itself: The observed sequence ends 3 residues before the CDR3 terminus, with the missing tail filled in from the germline J gene. This chain uses TRBV18 with TRBJ2-5; weak D call: TRBD1 (6 bases). CDR3 length: 14 amino acids. In germline, CDR1 is KGHSH, CDR2 LQKENI. Trimming pared 3 bases from V and 4 bases from J, leaving 12 bases between. The CDR3 DNA, read in part, is TGTGCCAGCTCACCGACGGGACACTCAGAGACC. As protein: CASSPTGHSET. The complete CDR3 reads CASSPTGHSETQYF.

This clone has at least ten counts. Coverage ceases 3 residues before the CDR3 finishes, and the germline J gene fills in the end. The chain combines TRBV4-1 with TRBJ2-1; 9 bases agree with TRBD1. CDR3 length: 16 residues. V trimming: 3 bases; J trimming: 7 bases; junction bases outside the gene matches: 10. Per germline, CDR1 MGHRA and CDR2 YSYEKL. This CDR3 reads CASSHAPGDRANEQFF. The DNA read from the CDR3 is TGCGCCAGCAGCCATGCACCCGGGGACAGGGCGAATGAG.

In this sample, this clone turned up many times. CDR3 residues: CSAVVGTGSYEQYF. The part of the CDR3 DNA that was read is TGCAGCGCGGTAGTGGGGACAGGGTCCTACGAG. This chain connects TRBV29-1 to TRBJ2-7; TRBD1 aligns across 9 bases. The CDR3 extends 3 residues past the end of the read, so its final part is completed from the germline J gene. Germline CDR1 and CDR2: SQVTM and ANQGSEA. CDR3 length equals 14 residues. With V trimmed by 7 bases and J by 1 base, 8 bases remained unmatched.

In its sample, this clone was seen a few times. The read ends 3 residues before the CDR3 terminus; that terminus is restored from the germline J gene. J is TRBJ1-2 and V is TRBV18; possible D gene TRBD1, 6 bases. The V gene lost 2 bases and the J gene lost 5 bases, with 15 bases spanning the gap. There are 15 residues in the CDR3. CDR1 and CDR2 from the germline V gene are KGHSH and LQKENI. This chain's CDR3 is CASSPLGDRSYGYTF. CDR3 DNA, as far as it was read: TGTGCCAGCTCACCATTGGGCGACAGGAGTTATGGC.

Note on this clone: The CDR3 end falls 3 residues outside the read, so it is completed with the germline J gene. The J gene is TRBJ1-6, the V gene TRBV6-1; the D gene is possibly TRBD1 (5 bases). The CDR3 covers 16 residues. Germline CDR1 and CDR2: MNHNS and SASEGT. Trimming removed 4 bases from V and 9 bases from J, with 19 bases in between. The CDR3 protein is CASSADKPRGISPLHF. The CDR3 bases that were read are TGTGCCAGCAGTGCCGATAAGCCTAGGGGAATTTCACCC.

Only a few counts were recorded for this clone. The sequence runs out 3 residues before the end of the CDR3; the remainder is reconstructed from the germline J gene. The chain has TRBV7-8 and TRBJ1-3; D is unclear. Germline V gene sequence: CDR1 SGHVS, CDR2 FQNEAQ. This CDR3 spans 15 amino acids. The V end lost 5 bases, the J end lost 0 bases, and 11 bases lay between the germline ends. The CDR3 sequence is CASSQTASSGNTIYF. CDR3 DNA (partial): TGTGCCAGCAGCCAAACAGCAAGCTCTGGAAACACC.

This clone came up many times. The read ends 3 residues early relative to the CDR3; the germline J gene fills the gap. The chain joins TRBV5-1 to TRBJ1-2, with 7 bases lining up with TRBD1. The CDR3 length is 13 residues. Per germline, CDR1 SGHRS and CDR2 YFSETQ. With 6 bases clipped from V and 3 bases from J, the junction kept 5 bases outside the gene matches. The CDR3 protein is CASTRGQDYGYTF. The DNA read from the CDR3 is TGCGCCAGCACTAGGGGGCAAGACTATGGC. Supplemented by reference TRBV5-1 and TRBJ1-2, the full variable domain reads KAGVTQTPRYLIKTRGQQVTLSCSPISGHRSVSWYQQTPGQGLQFLFEYFSETQRNKGNFPGRFSGRQFSNSRSEMNVSTLELGDSALYLCASTRGQDYGYTFGSGTRLTVV.

This clone has a count of ten or more. The read falls 3 residues short of the CDR3 end, and the missing part is taken from the germline J gene. J is TRBJ2-7 and V is TRBV7-2; D may be TRBD1 (6 bases). CDR1 is SGHTA and CDR2 is FQGNSA in the germline V gene. Trimming removed 5 bases at V and 0 bases at J, with 11 bases between. The CDR3 is 14 residues long. The CDR3 DNA, read in part, is TGTGCCAGCAGCACCTCAGGGGCCTCCTACGAG. It specifies CASSTSGASYE. The whole CDR3 sequence is CASSTSGASYEQYF.

Ten or more counts support this clone. Sequencing ends 3 residues short of the CDR3 end; the germline J gene provides the rest. The rearrangement links TRBV14 to TRBJ2-7, with 7 bases matching TRBD1. This CDR3 has 13 residues. Trimming at V came to 4 bases and at J to 2 bases, leaving 2 bases not matched to a gene. Germline V CDR1 and CDR2: SGHDN, FVKESK. The DNA read from the CDR3 is TGTGCCAGCAGCCGGACAGGCCCCTACGAG. It codes for CASSRTGPYE. The whole CDR3 sequence is CASSRTGPYEQYF.

This clone was seen many times. The observed sequence ends 3 residues before the CDR3 terminus, with the missing tail filled in from the germline J gene. The chain recombines TRBV7-8 with TRBJ2-5, with TRBD1 identical over 11 bases. The ends lost 5 bases at V and 4 bases at J; junction bases unmatched: 3. Germline lookup yields CDR1 SGHVS and CDR2 FQNEAQ. This CDR3 spans 14 amino acids. The CDR3 reads CASSAGQGGETQYF. The CDR3 bases that were read are TGTGCCAGCAGCGCGGGACAGGGGGGAGAGACC.

This clone is labeled medium-sized (0.01 to 0.1%). The CDR3 end is not reached by the read, which stops 3 residues before it; the germline J gene fills it in. This chain joins TRBV20-1 and TRBJ1-1, with D unresolved. CDR1 DFQATT and CDR2 SNEGSKA come from the germline V gene (reference sequence). The CDR3 has 14 amino acids. With 3 bases removed from V and 0 bases from J, the gap between germline ends came to 11 bases. CDR3 DNA (partial): TGCAGTGCTAGTCGGGGAGGGATGAACACTGAA. Translation: CSASRGGMNTE. In full, the CDR3 reads CSASRGGMNTEAFF.

This clone was recorded many times. Read data end 3 residues before the CDR3 end; the end is taken from the germline J gene. The chain has TRBV29-1 and TRBJ2-2, with D maybe TRBD1 (5 bases). The CDR3 has 16 residues. V lost 0 bases, J lost 2 bases, and 13 bases lay in between. In germline, CDR1 is SQVTM, CDR2 ANQGSEA. The CDR3 loop is CSVEDPQGYNTGELFF. The sequenced part of the CDR3 DNA is TGCAGCGTTGAAGATCCCCAGGGATACAACACCGGGGAG.

Concerning this clone itself: The read terminates 3 residues ahead of where the CDR3 ends, so the germline J gene completes it. The V and J genes are TRBV11-2 and TRBJ1-2; a weak D match, TRBD1 (5 bases). CDR1 is SGHAT and CDR2 is FQNNGV in the germline V gene. The CDR3 consists of 11 residues. The CDR3 bases that were read are TGTGCCAGCACGGCAGGGTGGGGC. This gives the protein CASTAGWG. The full-length CDR3 reads as CASTAGWGYTF. Full variable domain (missing parts from reference TRBV11-2 and TRBJ1-2): EAGVAQSPRYKIIEKRQSVAFWCNPISGHATLYWYQQILGQGPKLLIQFQNNGVVDDSQLPKDRFSAERLKGVDSTLKIQPAKLEDSAVYLCASTAGWGYTFGSGTRLTVV.